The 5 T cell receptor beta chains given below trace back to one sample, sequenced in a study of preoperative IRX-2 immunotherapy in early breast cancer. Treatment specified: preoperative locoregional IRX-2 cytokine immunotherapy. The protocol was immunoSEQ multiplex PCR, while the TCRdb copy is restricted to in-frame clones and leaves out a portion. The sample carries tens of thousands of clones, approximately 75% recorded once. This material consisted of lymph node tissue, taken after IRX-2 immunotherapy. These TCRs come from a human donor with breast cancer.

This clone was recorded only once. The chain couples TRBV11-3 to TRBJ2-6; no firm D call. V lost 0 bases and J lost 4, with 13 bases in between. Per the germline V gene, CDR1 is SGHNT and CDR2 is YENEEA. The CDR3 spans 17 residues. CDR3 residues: CASSLDDNSWGANVLTF. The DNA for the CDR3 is TGTGCCAGCAGCTTAGATGACAACTCGTGGGGGGCCAACGTCCTGACTTTC. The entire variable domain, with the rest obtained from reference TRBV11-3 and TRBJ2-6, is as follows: EAGVVQSPRYKIIEKKQPVAFWCNPISGHNTLYWYLQNLGQGPELLIRYENEEAVDDSQLPKDRFSAERLKGVDSTLKIQPAELGDSAVYLCASSLDDNSWGANVLTFGAGSRLTVL.

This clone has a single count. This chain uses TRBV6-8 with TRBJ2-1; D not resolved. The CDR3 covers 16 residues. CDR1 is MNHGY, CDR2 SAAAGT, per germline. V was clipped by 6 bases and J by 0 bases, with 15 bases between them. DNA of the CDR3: TGTGCCAGCAGCCAGAGACGGAGCACCTCCTACAATGAGCAGTTCTTC. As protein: CASSQRRSTSYNEQFF.

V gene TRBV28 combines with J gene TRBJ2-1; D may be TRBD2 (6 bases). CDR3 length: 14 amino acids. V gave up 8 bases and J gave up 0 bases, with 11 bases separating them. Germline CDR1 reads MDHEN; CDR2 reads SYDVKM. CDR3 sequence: CASQSGGSYNEQFF. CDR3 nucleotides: TGTGCCAGCCAGTCCGGGGGCTCCTACAATGAGCAGTTCTTC.

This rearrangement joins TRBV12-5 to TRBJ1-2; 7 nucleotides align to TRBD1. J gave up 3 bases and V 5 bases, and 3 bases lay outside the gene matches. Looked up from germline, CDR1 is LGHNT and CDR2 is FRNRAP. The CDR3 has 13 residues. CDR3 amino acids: CASGPGGHYGYTF. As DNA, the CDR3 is TGTGCTAGTGGTCCAGGGGGACACTATGGCTACACCTTC.

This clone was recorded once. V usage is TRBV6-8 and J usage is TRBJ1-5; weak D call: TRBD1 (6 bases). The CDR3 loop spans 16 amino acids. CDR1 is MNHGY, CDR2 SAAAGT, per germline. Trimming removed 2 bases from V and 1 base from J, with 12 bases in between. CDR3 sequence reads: CASSYPGHKSNQPQHF. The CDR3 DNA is TGTGCCAGCAGTTACCCGGGACATAAGAGCAATCAGCCCCAGCATTTT.